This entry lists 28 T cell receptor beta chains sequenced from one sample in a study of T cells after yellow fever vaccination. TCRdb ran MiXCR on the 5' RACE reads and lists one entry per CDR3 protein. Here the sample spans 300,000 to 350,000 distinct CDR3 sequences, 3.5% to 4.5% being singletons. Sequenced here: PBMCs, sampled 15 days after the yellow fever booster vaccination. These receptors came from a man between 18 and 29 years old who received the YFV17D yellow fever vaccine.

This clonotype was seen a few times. In nucleotides, the CDR3 is TGCAGTGCTGAACAGGGAGGTGATTCACCCCTCCACTTT. This codes for CSAEQGGDSPLHF. This rearrangement joins TRBV20-1 to TRBJ1-6; tentative D call: TRBD1 (6 bases). CDR1 is DFQATT and CDR2 is SNEGSKA in the germline V gene (reference sequence). The CDR3 is made up of 13 amino acids. The V end lost 5 bases, the J end lost 8 bases, and 13 bases lay between the germline ends.

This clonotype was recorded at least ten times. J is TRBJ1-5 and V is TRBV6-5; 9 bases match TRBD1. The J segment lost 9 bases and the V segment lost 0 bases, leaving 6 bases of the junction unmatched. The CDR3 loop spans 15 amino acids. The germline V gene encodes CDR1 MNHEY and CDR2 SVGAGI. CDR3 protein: CASSYSPGQGWPQHF. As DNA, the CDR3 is TGTGCCAGCAGTTACTCGCCGGGACAGGGTTGGCCCCAGCATTTT.

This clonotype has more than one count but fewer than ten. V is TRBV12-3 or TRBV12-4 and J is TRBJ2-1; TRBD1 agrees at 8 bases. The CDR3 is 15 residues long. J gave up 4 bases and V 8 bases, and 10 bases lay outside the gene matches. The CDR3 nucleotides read TGTGCCAGCTCTCTACGGGACAGGAATTACAATGAGCAGTTCTTC. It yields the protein CASSLRDRNYNEQFF.

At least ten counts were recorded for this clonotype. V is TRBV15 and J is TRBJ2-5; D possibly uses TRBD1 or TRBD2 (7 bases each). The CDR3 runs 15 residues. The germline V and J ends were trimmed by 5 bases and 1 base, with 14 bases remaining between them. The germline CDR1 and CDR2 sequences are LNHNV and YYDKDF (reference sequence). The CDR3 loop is CATSSGGASQETQYF. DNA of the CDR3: TGTGCCACCAGCTCAGGGGGGGCTTCCCAAGAGACCCAGTACTTC.

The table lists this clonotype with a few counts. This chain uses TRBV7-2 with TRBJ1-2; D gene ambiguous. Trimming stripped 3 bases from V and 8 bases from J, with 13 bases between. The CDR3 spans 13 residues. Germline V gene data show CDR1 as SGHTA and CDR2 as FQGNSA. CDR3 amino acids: CASSFIGVQGYTF. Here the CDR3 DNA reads TGTGCCAGCAGCTTTATTGGGGTTCAAGGCTACACCTTC.

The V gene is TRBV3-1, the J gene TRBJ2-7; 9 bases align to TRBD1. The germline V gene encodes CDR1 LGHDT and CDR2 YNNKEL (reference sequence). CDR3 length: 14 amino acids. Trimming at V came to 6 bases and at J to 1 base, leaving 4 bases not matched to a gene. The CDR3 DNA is TGTGCCAGCAGGGGACAGGGTCGGTCCTACGAGCAGTACTTC. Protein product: CASRGQGRSYEQYF.

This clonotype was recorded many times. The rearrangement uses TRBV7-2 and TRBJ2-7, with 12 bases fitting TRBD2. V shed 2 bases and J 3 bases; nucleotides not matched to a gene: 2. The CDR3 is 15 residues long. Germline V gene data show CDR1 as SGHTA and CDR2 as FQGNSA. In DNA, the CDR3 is TGTGCCAGCAGCTTAAAGGGACTAGCGGGCTACGAGCAGTACGTC. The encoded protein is CASSLKGLAGYEQYV.

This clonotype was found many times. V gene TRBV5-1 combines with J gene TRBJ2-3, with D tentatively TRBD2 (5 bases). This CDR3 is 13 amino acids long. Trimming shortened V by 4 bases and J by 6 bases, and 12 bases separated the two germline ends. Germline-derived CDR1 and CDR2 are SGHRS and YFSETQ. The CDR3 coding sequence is TGCGCCAGCAGCGCCGGGGAACCTGATACGCAGTATTTT. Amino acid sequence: CASSAGEPDTQYF.

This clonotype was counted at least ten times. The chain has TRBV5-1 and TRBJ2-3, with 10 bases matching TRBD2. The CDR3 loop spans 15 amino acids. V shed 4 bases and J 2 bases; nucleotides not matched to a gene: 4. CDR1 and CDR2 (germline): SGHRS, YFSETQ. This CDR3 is CASSGTSAYTDTQYF. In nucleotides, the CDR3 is TGCGCCAGCAGCGGGACTAGCGCGTACACAGATACGCAGTATTTT.

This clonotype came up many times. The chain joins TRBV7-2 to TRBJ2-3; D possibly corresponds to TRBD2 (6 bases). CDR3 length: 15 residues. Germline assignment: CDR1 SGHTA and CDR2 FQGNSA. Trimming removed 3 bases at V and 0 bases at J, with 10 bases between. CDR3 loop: CASSFARGSTDTQYF. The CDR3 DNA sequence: TGTGCCAGCAGCTTTGCGCGGGGTAGCACAGATACGCAGTATTTT.

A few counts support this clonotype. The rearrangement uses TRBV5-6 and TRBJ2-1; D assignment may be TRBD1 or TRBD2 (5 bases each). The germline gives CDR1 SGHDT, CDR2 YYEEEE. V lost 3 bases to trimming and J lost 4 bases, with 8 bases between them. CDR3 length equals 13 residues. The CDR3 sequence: CASSWDLYNEQFF. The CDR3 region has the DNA TGTGCCAGCAGCTGGGACCTATACAATGAGCAGTTCTTC. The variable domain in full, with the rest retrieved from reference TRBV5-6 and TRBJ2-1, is DAGVTQSPTHLIKTRGQQVTLRCSPKSGHDTVSWYQQALGQGPQFIFQYYEEEERQRGNFPDRFSGHQFPNYSSELNVNALLLGDSALYLCASSWDLYNEQFFGPGTRLTVL.

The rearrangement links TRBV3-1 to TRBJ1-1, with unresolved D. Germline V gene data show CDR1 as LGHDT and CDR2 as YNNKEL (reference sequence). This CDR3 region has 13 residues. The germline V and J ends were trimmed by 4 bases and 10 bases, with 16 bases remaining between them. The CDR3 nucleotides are TGTGCCAGCAGCCTCCAGATGTCCCGAGGAGCTTTCTTT. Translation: CASSLQMSRGAFF.

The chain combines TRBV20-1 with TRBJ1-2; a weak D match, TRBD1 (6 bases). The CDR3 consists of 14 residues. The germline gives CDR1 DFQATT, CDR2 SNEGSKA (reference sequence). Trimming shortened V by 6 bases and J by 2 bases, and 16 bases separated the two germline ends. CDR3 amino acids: CSAAGDTLNYGYTF. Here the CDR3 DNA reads TGCAGTGCGGCAGGGGACACCCTCAACTATGGCTACACCTTC.

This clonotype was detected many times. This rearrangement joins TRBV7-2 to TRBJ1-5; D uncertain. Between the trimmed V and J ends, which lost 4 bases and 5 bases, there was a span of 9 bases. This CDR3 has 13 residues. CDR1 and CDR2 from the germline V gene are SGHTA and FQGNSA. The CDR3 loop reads CASSSAQDQPQHF. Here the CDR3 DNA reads TGTGCCAGCAGCTCGGCACAAGATCAGCCCCAGCATTTT.

CDR3 protein: CASSQTGTNDQPQHF. In DNA form, the CDR3 reads TGCGCCAGCAGCCAAACCGGGACAAATGATCAGCCCCAGCATTTT. The gene calls are TRBV4-3 and TRBJ1-5; a weak D match, TRBD1 (6 bases). Germline values: CDR1 LGHNA, CDR2 YSLEER. CDR3 size: 15 residues. Between the trimmed V and J ends, which lost 2 bases and 5 bases, there was a span of 13 bases.

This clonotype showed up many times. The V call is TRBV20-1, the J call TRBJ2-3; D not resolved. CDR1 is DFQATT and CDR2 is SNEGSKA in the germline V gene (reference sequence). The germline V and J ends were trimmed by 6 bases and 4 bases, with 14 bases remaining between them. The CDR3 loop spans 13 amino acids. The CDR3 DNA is TGCAGTGCCGATAGTTCCGGTGCAGATACGCAGTATTTT. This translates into CSADSSGADTQYF.

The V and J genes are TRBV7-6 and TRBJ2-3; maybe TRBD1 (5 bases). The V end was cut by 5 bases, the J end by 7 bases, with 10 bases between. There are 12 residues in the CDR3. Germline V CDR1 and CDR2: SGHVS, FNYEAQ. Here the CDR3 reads CASSDSQYTQYF. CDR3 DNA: TGTGCCAGCAGCGACAGCCAATATACGCAGTATTTT.

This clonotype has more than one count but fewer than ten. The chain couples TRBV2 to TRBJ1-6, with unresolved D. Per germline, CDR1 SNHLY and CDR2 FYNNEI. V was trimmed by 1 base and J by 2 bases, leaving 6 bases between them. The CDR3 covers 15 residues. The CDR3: CASSEERPYNSPLHF. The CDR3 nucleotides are TGTGCCAGCAGTGAAGAACGTCCCTATAATTCACCCCTCCACTTT.

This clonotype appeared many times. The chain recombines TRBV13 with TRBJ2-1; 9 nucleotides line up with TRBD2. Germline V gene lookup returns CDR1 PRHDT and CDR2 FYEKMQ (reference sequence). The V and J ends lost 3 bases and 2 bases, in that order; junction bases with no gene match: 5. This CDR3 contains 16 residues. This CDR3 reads CASSFPSGVTYNEQFF. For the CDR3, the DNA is TGTGCCAGCAGCTTCCCTAGCGGGGTGACCTACAATGAGCAGTTCTTC.

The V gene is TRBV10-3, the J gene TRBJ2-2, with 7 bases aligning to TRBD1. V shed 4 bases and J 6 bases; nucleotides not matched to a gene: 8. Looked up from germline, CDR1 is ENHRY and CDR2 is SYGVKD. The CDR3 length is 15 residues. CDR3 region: CAISGEGGDAGELFF. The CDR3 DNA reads TGTGCCATCAGTGGTGAAGGGGGCGACGCCGGGGAGCTGTTTTTT.

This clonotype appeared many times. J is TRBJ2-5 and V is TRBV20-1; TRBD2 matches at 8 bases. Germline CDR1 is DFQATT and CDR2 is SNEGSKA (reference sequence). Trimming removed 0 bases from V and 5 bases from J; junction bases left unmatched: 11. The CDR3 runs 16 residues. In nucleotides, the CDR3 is TGCAGTGCTAGAGAGCCTAGCGGGTGGGGACGGGAGACCCAGTACTTC. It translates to CSAREPSGWGRETQYF.

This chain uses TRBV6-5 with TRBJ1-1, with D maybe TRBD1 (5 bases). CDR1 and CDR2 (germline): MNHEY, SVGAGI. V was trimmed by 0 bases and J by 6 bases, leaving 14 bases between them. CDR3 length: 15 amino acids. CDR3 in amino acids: CASSYSRGGFAEAFF. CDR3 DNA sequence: TGTGCCAGCAGTTACTCCCGGGGGGGGTTTGCTGAAGCTTTCTTT.

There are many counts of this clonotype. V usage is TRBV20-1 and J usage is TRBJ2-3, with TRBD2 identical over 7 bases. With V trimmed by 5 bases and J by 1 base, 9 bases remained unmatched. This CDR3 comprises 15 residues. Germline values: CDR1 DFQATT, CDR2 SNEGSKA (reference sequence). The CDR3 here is CSAFSEGGRTDTQYF. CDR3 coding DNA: TGCAGTGCTTTCTCGGAGGGAGGGCGCACAGATACGCAGTATTTT.

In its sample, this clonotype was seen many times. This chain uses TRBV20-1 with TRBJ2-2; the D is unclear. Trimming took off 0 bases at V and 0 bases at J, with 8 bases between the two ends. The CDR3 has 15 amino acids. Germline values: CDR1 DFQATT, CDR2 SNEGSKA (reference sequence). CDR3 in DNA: TGCAGTGCTAGAGATCCCAGGTCGAACACCGGGGAGCTGTTTTTT. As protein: CSARDPRSNTGELFF.

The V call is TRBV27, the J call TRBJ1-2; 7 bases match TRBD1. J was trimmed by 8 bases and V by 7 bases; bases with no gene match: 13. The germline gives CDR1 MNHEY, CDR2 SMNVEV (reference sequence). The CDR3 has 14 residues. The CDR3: CASKQGSPYGGYTF. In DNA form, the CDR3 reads TGTGCCAGCAAACAGGGGTCCCCGTATGGGGGCTACACCTTC.

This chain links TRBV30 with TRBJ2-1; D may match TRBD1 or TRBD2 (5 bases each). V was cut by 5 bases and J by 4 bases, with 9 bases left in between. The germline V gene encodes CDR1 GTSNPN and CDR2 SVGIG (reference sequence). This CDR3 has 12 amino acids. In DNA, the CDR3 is TGTGCCTGGGGGGGACGGTACAATGAGCAGTTCTTC. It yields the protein CAWGGRYNEQFF. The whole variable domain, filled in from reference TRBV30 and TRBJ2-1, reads SQTIHQWPATLVQPVGSPLSLECTVEGTSNPNLYWYRQAAGRGLQLLFYSVGIGQISSEVPQNLSASRPQDRQFILSSKKLLLSDSGFYLCAWGGRYNEQFFGPGTRLTVL.

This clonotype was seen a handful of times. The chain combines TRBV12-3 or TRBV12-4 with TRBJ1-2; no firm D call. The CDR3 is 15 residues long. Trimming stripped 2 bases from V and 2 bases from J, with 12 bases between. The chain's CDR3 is CASSLSGGSNYGYTF. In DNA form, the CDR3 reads TGTGCCAGCAGTTTATCTGGCGGATCAAACTATGGCTACACCTTC.

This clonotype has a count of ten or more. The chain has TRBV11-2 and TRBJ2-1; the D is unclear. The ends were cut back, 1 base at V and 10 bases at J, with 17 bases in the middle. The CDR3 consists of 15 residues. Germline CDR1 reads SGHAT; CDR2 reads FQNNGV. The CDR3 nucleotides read TGTGCCAGCAGCTTAGCCAGTAACCCCTTTGGAGAGCAGTTCTTC. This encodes CASSLASNPFGEQFF.